This T cell receptor beta chain stems from a study of early T cells in non-severe SARS-CoV-2 infection. Study-level information: Unpaired chains resulted from sequencing bulk RNA of unsorted whole blood. Study-level findings and limits: Matches to VDJdb favored anti-spike CD8 responses and missed private and CD4 specificities.

Germline CDR1 SGHRS, CDR2 YFSETQ. CDR3 size: 13 residues. V was pared by 3 bases and J by 7 bases, with 13 bases between. This clonotype was seen more than once but under ten times. Its antigen is not identified. The protocol attached unique molecular identifiers to individual cDNA molecules. TCRdb analysed the 5' RACE reads with MiXCR anew, one entry per CDR3 protein. The table lists 65,000 to 75,000 distinct CDR3 sequences, roughly 13% of them singletons. Sequenced sample: whole blood. This chain links TRBV5-1 with TRBJ1-1; D not certain. This receptor was identified in an adult who was a healthcare worker with PCR-confirmed SARS-CoV-2 infection or an uninfected control (not recorded which). The CDR3 loop is CASSSAGEGEAFF. The CDR3 DNA is TGCGCCAGCAGCTCCGCCGGGGAGGGTGAAGCTTTCTTT. Looking up the rest from reference TRBV5-1 and TRBJ1-1 gives the full variable domain: KAGVTQTPRYLIKTRGQQVTLSCSPISGHRSVSWYQQTPGQGLQFLFEYFSETQRNKGNFPGRFSGRQFSNSRSEMNVSTLELGDSALYLCASSSAGEGEAFFGQGTRLTVV.